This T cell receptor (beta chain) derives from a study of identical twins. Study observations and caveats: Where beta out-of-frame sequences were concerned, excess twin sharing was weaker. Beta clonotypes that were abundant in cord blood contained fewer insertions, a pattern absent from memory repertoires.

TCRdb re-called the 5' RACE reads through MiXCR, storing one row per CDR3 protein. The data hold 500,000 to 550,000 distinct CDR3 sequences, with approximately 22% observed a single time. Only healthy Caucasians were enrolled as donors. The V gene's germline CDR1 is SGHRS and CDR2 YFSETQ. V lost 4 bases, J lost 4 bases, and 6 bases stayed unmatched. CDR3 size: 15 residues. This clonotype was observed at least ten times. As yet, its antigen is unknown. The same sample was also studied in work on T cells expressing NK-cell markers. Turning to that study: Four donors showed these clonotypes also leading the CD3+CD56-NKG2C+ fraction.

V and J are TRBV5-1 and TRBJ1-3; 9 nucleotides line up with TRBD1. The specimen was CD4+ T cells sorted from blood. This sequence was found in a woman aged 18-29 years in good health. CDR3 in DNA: TGCGCCAGCAGCGGGGGACAGGGAGGCGGAAACACCATATATTTT. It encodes CASSGGQGGGNTIYF.